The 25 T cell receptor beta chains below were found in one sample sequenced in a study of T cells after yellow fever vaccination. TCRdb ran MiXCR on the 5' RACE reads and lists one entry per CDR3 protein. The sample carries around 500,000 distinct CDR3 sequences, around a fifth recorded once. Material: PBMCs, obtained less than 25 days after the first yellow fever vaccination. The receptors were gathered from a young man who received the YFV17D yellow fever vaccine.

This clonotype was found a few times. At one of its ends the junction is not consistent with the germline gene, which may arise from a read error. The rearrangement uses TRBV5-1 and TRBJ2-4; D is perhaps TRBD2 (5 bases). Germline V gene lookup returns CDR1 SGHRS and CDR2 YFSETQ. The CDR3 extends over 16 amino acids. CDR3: CANSPDGILAKNIQYF. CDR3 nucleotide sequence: TGCGCCAACAGCCCGGACGGGATTTTAGCCAAAAACATTCAGTACTTC.

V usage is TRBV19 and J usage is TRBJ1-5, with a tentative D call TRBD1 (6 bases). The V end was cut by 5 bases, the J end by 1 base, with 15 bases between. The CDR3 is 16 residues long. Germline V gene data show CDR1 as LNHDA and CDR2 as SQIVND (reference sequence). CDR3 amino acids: CASSPTRDNSNQPQHF. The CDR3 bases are TGTGCCAGTAGTCCCACCCGGGACAACAGCAATCAGCCCCAGCATTTT.

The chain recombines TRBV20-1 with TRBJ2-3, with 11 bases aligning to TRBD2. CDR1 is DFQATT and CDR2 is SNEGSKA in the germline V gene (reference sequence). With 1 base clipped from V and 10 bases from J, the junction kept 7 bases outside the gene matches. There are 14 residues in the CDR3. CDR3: CSARVASGGLAQYF. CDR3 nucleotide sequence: TGCAGTGCTAGAGTGGCTAGCGGGGGGTTGGCGCAGTATTTT.

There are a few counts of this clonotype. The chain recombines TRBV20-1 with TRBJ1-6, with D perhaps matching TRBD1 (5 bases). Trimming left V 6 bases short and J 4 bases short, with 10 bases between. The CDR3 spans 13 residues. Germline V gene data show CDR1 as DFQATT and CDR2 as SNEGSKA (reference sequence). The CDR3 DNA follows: TGCAGTGCCCCCGGGACTTATAATTCACCCCTCCACTTT. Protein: CSAPGTYNSPLHF.

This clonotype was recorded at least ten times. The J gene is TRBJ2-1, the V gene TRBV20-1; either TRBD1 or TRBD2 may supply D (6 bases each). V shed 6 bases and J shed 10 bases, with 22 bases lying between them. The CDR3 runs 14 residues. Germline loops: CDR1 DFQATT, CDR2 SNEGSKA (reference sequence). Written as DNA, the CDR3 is TGCAGTGCCCTCGTGGGGGGCAGGGCCCAGGAGCAGTTCTTC. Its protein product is CSALVGGRAQEQFF.

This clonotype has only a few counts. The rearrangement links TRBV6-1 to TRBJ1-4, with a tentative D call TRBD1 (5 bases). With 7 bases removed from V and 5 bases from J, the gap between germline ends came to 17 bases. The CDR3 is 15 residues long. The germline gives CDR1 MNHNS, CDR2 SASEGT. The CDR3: CASTASGTWNEKLFF. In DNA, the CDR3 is TGTGCCAGCACCGCCAGCGGGACTTGGAATGAAAAACTGTTTTTT.

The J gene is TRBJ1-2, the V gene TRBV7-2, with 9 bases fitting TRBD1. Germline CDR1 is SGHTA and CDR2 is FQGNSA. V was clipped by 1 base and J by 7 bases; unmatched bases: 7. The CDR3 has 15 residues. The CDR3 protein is CASSLEARTGVGYTF. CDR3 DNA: TGTGCCAGCAGCTTAGAGGCCAGGACAGGGGTTGGCTACACCTTC.

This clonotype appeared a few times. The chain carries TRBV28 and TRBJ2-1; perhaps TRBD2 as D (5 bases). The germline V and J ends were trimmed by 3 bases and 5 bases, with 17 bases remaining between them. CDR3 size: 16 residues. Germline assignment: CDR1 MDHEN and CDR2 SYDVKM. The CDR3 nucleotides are TGTGCCAGCAGTTTTATTCGGGGTCTAGAAAACAATGAGCAGTTCTTC. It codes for CASSFIRGLENNEQFF.

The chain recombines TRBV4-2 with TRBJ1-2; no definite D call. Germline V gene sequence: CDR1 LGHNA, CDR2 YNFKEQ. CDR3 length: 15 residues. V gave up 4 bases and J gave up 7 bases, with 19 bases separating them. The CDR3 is CASSPAARIVSGYTF. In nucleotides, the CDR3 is TGTGCCAGCAGCCCTGCAGCCAGAATCGTTTCTGGCTACACCTTC.

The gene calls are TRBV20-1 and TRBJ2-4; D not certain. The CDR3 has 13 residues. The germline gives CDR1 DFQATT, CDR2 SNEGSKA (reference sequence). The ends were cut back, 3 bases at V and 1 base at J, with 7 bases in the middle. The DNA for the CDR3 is TGCAGTGCTAGGGACGCTGCCAAAAACATTCAGTACTTC. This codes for CSARDAAKNIQYF.

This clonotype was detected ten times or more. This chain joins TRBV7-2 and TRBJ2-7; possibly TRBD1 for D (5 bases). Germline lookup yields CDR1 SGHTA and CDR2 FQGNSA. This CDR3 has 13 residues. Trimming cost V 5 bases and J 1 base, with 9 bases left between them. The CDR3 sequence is CASSRDRSYEQYV. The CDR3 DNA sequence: TGTGCCAGCAGCCGAGACAGATCCTACGAGCAGTACGTC.

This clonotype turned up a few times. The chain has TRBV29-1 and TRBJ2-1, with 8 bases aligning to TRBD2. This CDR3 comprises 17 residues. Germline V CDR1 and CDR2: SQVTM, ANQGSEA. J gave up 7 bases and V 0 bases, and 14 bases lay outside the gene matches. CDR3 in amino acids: CSVEDSFAGGHENEQFF. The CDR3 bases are TGCAGCGTTGAAGATAGCTTCGCGGGGGGCCATGAGAATGAGCAGTTCTTC.

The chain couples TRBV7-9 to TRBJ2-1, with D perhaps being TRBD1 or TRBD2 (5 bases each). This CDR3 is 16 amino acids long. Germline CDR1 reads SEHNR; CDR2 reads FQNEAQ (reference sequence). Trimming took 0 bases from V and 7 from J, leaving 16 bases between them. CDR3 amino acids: CASSLAIPGPGNEQFF. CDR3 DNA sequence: TGTGCCAGCAGCTTAGCCATTCCGGGGCCTGGGAATGAGCAGTTCTTC.

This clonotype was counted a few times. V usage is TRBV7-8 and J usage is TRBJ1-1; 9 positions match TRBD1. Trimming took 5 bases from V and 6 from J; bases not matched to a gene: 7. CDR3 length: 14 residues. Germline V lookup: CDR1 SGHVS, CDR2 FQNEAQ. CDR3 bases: TGTGCCAGCAGCGCGCGGGACAGGGAATCTGAAGCTTTCTTT. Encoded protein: CASSARDRESEAFF.

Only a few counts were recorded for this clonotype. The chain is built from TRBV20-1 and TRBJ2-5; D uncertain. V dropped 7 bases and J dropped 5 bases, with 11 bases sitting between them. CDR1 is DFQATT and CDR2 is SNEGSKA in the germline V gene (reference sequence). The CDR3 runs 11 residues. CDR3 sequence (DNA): TGCAGTGTCCCTAAGCCCGAGACCCAGTACTTC. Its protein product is CSVPKPETQYF.

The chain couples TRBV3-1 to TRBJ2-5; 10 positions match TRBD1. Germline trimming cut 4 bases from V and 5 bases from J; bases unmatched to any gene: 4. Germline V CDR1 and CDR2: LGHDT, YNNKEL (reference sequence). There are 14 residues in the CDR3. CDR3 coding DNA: TGTGCCAGCAGCCGACAGGGGGCTCTGGAGACCCAGTACTTC. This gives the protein CASSRQGALETQYF.

The CDR3 is CASSRLLAEHEQFF. Written as DNA, the CDR3 is TGTGCCAGCAGCCGACTTCTAGCGGAGCATGAGCAGTTCTTC. This chain joins TRBV7-2 and TRBJ2-1; 7 bases align to TRBD2. There are 14 residues in the CDR3. After removal of 5 bases from V and 8 bases from J, the junction contained 9 bases not matched to a gene. CDR1 SGHTA and CDR2 FQGNSA come from the germline V gene.

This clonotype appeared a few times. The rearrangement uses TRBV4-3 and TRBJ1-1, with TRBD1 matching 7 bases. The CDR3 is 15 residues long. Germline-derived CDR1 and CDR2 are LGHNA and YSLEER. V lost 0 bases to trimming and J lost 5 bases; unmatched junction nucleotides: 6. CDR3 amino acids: CASSQDRQGFTEAFF. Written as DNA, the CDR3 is TGCGCCAGCAGCCAAGATAGACAGGGTTTTACTGAAGCTTTCTTT.

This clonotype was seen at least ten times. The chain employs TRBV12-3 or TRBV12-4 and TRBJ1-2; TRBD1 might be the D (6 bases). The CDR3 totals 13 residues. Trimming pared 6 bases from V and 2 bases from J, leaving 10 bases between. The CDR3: CASSSDRNYGYTF. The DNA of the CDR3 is TGTGCCAGCAGCTCCGACAGGAACTATGGCTACACCTTC.

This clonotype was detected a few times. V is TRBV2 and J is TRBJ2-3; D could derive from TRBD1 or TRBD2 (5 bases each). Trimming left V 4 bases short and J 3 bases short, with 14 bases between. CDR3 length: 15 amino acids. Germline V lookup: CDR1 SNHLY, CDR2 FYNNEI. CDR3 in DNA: TGTGCCAGCAGTGGGGGGTCACTAAGGACAGATACGCAGTATTTT. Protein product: CASSGGSLRTDTQYF.

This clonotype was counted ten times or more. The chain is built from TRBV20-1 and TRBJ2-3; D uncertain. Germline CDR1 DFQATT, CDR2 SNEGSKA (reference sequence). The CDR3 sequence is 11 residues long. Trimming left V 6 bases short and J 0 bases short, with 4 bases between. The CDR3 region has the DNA TGCAGTGCAGGGAGCACAGATACGCAGTATTTT. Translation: CSAGSTDTQYF.

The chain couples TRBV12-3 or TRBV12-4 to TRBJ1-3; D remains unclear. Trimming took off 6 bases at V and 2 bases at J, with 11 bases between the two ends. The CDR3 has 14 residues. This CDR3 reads CASSYGETGNTIYF. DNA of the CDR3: TGTGCCAGCAGCTACGGGGAAACTGGAAACACCATATATTTT.

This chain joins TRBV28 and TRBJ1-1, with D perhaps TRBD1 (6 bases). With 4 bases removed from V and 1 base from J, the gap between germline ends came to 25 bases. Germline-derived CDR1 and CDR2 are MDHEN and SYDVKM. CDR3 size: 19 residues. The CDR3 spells CASSSNAGGPTGTNTEAFF. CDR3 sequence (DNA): TGTGCCAGCAGTTCCAATGCCGGGGGGCCGACCGGGACGAACACTGAAGCTTTCTTT.

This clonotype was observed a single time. CDR3 nucleotides: TGTGCCAGCAGCTTGAAGGCTGGGGGCCCCACAGATACGCAGTATTTT. Amino acids: CASSLKAGGPTDTQYF. The chain uses TRBV5-4 and TRBJ2-3, with a weak D call TRBD1 (6 bases). Germline V gives CDR1 SGHNT, CDR2 YYREEE (reference sequence). CDR3 size: 16 residues. Trimming removed 1 base from V and 2 bases from J, with 14 bases in between.

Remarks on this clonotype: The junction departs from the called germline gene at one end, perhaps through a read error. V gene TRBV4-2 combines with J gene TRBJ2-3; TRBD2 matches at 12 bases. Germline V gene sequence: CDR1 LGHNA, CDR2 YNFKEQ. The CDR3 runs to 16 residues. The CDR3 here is CASSQEASGGADTQYF. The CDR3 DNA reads TGTGCCAGCAGTCAAGAGGCTAGCGGGGGGGCAGATACGCAGTATTTT.